A single sample is the source of the 5 T cell receptor beta chains below, sequenced in a study of graft-versus-host responses after intestinal transplantation. The method was immunoSEQ multiplex PCR; TCRdb's version includes in-frame clones alone and lacks a portion of them. The table shows about 61,000 clones, with almost 95% occurring only once. The antigens for these receptors are not known. The sample in question was unstimulated CD4+ T cells sorted from spleen or lymph node cells, obtained before transplant. Receptors were obtained from a human donor who was the organ donor for an intestinal transplant.

The V call is TRBV19, the J call TRBJ1-2, with D unresolved. Trimming cost V 2 bases and J 8 bases, with 9 bases left between them. The length of the CDR3 is 12 residues. The germline CDR1 and CDR2 sequences are LNHDA and SQIVND (reference sequence). The DNA for the CDR3 is TGTGCCAGTAGTATAAAAACATCGGGCTACACCTTC. Encoded protein: CASSIKTSGYTF.

The V call is TRBV6-6, the J call TRBJ2-1; D assignment may be TRBD1 or TRBD2 (6 bases each). CDR1 and CDR2 (germline): MNHNY, SVGAGI (reference sequence). The ends were cut back, 6 bases at V and 5 bases at J, with 17 bases in the middle. The CDR3 has 15 residues. In nucleotides, the CDR3 is TGTGCCAGCAGGTGGAAGGGGGGAAATGACAATGAGCAGTTCTTC. It specifies CASRWKGGNDNEQFF.

This chain uses TRBV7-3 with TRBJ2-3, with D unresolved. V dropped 5 bases and J dropped 1 base, with 4 bases sitting between them. CDR1 and CDR2 (germline): SGHTA, FQGTGA. The CDR3 covers 12 residues. The CDR3 DNA sequence: TGTGCCAGCAGCCATGGCACAGATACGCAGTATTTT. Amino acid sequence: CASSHGTDTQYF.

The chain has TRBV11-2 and TRBJ2-5; 12 positions match TRBD2. This CDR3 has 16 residues. Unmatched junction bases numbered 3, after V lost 3 bases and J lost 1 base. Germline V gives CDR1 SGHAT, CDR2 FQNNGV. CDR3 DNA sequence: TGTGCCAGCAGCTTTGGACTAGCGGGGCCCCAAGAGACCCAGTACTTC. As protein: CASSFGLAGPQETQYF.

This chain's CDR3 is CASSYRGSYNSPLHF. DNA of the CDR3: TGTGCCAGCAGTTACAGGGGCTCCTATAATTCACCCCTCCACTTT. J is TRBJ1-6 and V is TRBV6-5, with D possibly matching TRBD1 (5 bases). Germline assignment: CDR1 MNHEY and CDR2 SVGAGI. This CDR3 has 15 amino acids. V was shortened by 2 bases and J by 0 bases, with 5 bases between the two germline ends.